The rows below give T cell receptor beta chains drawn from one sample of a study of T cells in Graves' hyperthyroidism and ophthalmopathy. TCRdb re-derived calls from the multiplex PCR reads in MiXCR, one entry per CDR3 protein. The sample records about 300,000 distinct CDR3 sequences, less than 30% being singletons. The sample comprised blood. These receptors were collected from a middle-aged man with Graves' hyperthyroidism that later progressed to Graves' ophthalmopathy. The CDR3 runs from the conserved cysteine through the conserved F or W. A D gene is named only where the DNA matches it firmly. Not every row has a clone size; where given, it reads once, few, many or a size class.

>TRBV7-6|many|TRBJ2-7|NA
CASSQYRDSLDSYEQYF
TGTGCCAGCAGCCAATACCGGGACTCACTTGACTCCTACGAGCAGTACTTC
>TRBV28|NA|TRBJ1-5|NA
CASIFQGVGNQPQHF
TGTGCCAGCATTTTCCAGGGAGTTGGCAATCAGCCCCAGCATTTT
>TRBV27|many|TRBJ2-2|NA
CASRRAGGTGELFF
TGTGCCAGCCGGAGGGCCGGGGGCACCGGGGAGCTGTTTTTT
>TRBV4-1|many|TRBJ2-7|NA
CASSSDPGSYEQYF
TGCGCCAGCAGCTCCGACCCCGGCTCCTACGAGCAGTACTTC
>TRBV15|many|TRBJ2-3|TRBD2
CATRRRELADTQYF
TGTGCCACCCGAAGGCGGGAGTTAGCAGATACGCAGTATTTT
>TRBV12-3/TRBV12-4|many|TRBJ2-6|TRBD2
CASSSSSGRTGANVLTF
TGTGCCAGCAGTTCATCTAGCGGAAGGACTGGGGCCAACGTCCTGACTTTC
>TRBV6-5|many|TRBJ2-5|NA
CASRVALTQETQYF
TGTGCCAGCAGGGTGGCACTGACACAAGAGACCCAGTACTTC
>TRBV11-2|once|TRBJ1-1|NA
CASSTSPGLGAEAFF
TGTGCCAGCAGCACGAGCCCCGGACTTGGCGCTGAAGCTTTCTTT
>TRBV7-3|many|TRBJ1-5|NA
CASSLVEADQPQHF
TGTGCCAGCAGCTTAGTTGAGGCTGATCAGCCCCAGCATTTT
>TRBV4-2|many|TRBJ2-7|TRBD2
CASSQSSGPYYEQYF
TGTGCCAGCAGCCAATCTAGCGGCCCATACTACGAGCAGTACTTC
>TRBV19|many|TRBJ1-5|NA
CASSIKGPQPQHF
TGTGCCAGTAGTATCAAGGGGCCTCAGCCCCAGCATTTT
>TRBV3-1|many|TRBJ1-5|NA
CASSLTAFGNQPQHF
TGTGCCAGCAGCCTCACGGCATTCGGCAATCAGCCCCAGCATTTT
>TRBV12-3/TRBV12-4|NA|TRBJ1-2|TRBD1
CASSSRTGGGYTF
TGTGCCAGCAGTAGTCGGACAGGGGGGGGCTACACCTTC
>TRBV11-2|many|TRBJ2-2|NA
CASSLLVKGTGELFF
TGTGCCAGCAGCTTATTAGTTAAGGGGACCGGGGAGCTGTTTTTT
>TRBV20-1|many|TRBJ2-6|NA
CSARDLGRAGANVLTF
TGCAGTGCTAGAGATCTCGGGCGAGCTGGGGCCAACGTCCTGACTTTC
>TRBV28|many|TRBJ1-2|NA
CASSFGAGLYGYTF
TGTGCCAGCAGTTTTGGGGCAGGGCTCTATGGCTACACCTTC
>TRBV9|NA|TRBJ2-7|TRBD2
CASSKSGTSYEQYF
TGTGCCAGCAGCAAGTCCGGGACTAGCTACGAGCAGTACTTC
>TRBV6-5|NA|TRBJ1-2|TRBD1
CASSYSSGQFYGYTF
TGTGCCAGCAGTTACTCGTCGGGACAGTTCTATGGCTACACCTTC
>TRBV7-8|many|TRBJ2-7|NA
CASSSTELDGTYEQYF
TGTGCCAGCAGCTCGACTGAACTTGACGGAACCTACGAGCAGTACTTC
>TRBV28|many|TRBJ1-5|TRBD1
CASITLGQGADNQPQHF
TGTGCCAGCATCACCTTGGGGCAGGGGGCAGACAATCAGCCCCAGCATTTT
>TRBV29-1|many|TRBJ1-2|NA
CSVEHAQGYGYTF
TGCAGCGTTGAACACGCCCAGGGCTATGGCTACACCTTC
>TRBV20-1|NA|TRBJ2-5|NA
CSAPKALGEETQYF
TGCAGTGCTCCCAAGGCGCTAGGGGAAGAGACCCAGTACTTC
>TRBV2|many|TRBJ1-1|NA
CASSEAGWGTEAFF
TGTGCCAGCAGTGAAGCCGGATGGGGAACTGAAGCTTTCTTT
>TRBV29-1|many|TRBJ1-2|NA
CSVEGGYGYTF
TGCAGCGTTGAGGGGGGATATGGCTACACCTTC
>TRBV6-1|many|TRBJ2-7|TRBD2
CASSKAGLAGVRNGYEQYF
TGTGCCAGCAGTAAGGCGGGACTAGCGGGAGTAAGGAACGGCTACGAGCAGTACTTC